Each of the 27 T cell receptor beta chains below was sequenced from the same sample in a study of cytomegalovirus exposure and HLA in healthy donors. Primers: 60 Vbeta forward and 13 Jbeta reverse. TCRdb's table, derived via immunoSEQ multiplex PCR, lists solely in-frame clones and lacks some. The table has some 120,000 clones, around 80% seen once. The material sequenced was PBMCs. The source of these receptors is a woman between 18 and 30 years old in good health and CMV-seronegative.

The rearrangement links TRBV4-1 to TRBJ2-3; D ambiguous. The CDR3 sequence is 14 residues long. Germline V gives CDR1 MGHRA, CDR2 YSYEKL. V lost 1 base and J 3 bases, leaving 8 bases between the germline ends. The CDR3 loop reads CASSQVQATDTQYF. CDR3 nucleotide sequence: TGCGCCAGCAGCCAAGTACAAGCGACAGATACGCAGTATTTT.

The chain couples TRBV6-5 to TRBJ1-2; no definite D call. Trimming left V 3 bases short and J 5 bases short, with 10 bases between. Germline lookup yields CDR1 MNHEY and CDR2 SVGAGI. The CDR3 consists of 13 residues. In nucleotides, the CDR3 is TGTGCCAGCAGTTATTTAAGAGAGTATGGCTACACCTTC. Protein product: CASSYLREYGYTF.

The V call is TRBV7-3, the J call TRBJ1-2; D is undetermined. The germline V and J ends were trimmed by 1 base and 2 bases, with 8 bases remaining between them. In germline, CDR1 is SGHTA, CDR2 FQGTGA. This CDR3 comprises 14 residues. The CDR3 sequence: CASSLNTGNYGYTF. The CDR3 DNA reads as TGTGCCAGCAGCTTAAATACGGGGAACTATGGCTACACCTTC.

This clone appeared a few times. V gene TRBV2 combines with J gene TRBJ1-2; no firm D call. Trimming shortened V by 3 bases and J by 7 bases, and 9 bases separated the two germline ends. CDR3 length: 12 amino acids. Germline assignment: CDR1 SNHLY and CDR2 FYNNEI. The chain's CDR3 is CASSDPRSGYTF. The CDR3 DNA follows: TGTGCCAGCAGTGACCCGAGGAGTGGCTACACCTTC.

V is TRBV5-1 and J is TRBJ2-7, with 8 nucleotides matching TRBD1. The V gene end was trimmed by 0 bases and the J gene end by 6 bases; junction bases not matched to a gene: 5. Germline-derived CDR1 and CDR2 are SGHRS and YFSETQ. The CDR3 totals 14 residues. CDR3 nucleotide sequence: TGCGCCAGCAGCTTGGTACAGGGGGGCCGCGAGCAGTACTTC. Translated: CASSLVQGGREQYF.

As to this clone: An end of the junction does not agree with germline; a read error may underlie this. The chain carries TRBV2 and TRBJ1-1, with 11 bases matching TRBD1. Germline V lookup: CDR1 SNHLY, CDR2 FYNNEI. The CDR3 covers 20 residues. CDR3 region: CASSEERMGQGGVRHTEAFF. The CDR3 DNA sequence: TGTGCCAGCAGCGAAGAAAGGATGGGACAGGGGGGAGTAAGGCACACTGAAGCTTTCTTT. Full variable domain (outside the CDR3, taken from reference TRBV2 and TRBJ1-1): EPEVTQTPSHQVTQMGQEVILRCVPISNHLYFYWYRQILGQKVEFLVSFYNNEISEKSEIFDDQFSVERPDGSNFTLKIRSTKLEDSAMYFCASSEERMGQGGVRHTEAFFGQGTRLTVV.

V usage is TRBV5-1 and J usage is TRBJ1-5; 10 bases fit TRBD1. CDR1 SGHRS and CDR2 YFSETQ come from the germline V gene. CDR3 length: 16 amino acids. Trimming cost V 0 bases and J 6 bases; bases outside gene matches: 6. The CDR3 reads CASSLEGTGVGQPQHF. Written as DNA, the CDR3 is TGCGCCAGCAGCTTGGAAGGGACAGGGGTAGGTCAGCCCCAGCATTTT.

The chain recombines TRBV6-5 with TRBJ2-7, with 8 positions matching TRBD2. V lost 6 bases and J lost 0; bases outside the gene matches: 7. The germline CDR1 and CDR2 sequences are MNHEY and SVGAGI. The CDR3 has 15 amino acids. CDR3 in amino acids: CASSLAGSSSYEQYF. The CDR3 DNA reads TGTGCCAGCAGCTTAGCGGGGTCTAGCTCCTACGAGCAGTACTTC.

The chain is built from TRBV19 and TRBJ2-5, with 7 bases lining up with TRBD2. Germline assignment: CDR1 LNHDA and CDR2 SQIVND (reference sequence). The V and J ends lost 5 bases and 7 bases, in that order; junction bases with no gene match: 4. This CDR3 is built from 12 residues. This CDR3 reads CASSAREGTQYF. The CDR3 coding sequence is TGTGCCAGTAGTGCAAGGGAGGGGACCCAGTACTTC.

The chain links TRBV7-9 to TRBJ1-3, with unresolved D. Trimming stripped 1 base from V and 9 bases from J, with 16 bases between. Germline loops: CDR1 SEHNR, CDR2 FQNEAQ (reference sequence). The CDR3 contains 15 residues. The DNA of the CDR3 is TGTGCCAGCAGCTTAGACCGGCCCTCTCGGAGCACCATATATTTT. This encodes CASSLDRPSRSTIYF.

With respect to this clone: A read error may produce the germline difference seen at one junction end. The chain links TRBV7-8 to TRBJ1-2, with D maybe TRBD1 (6 bases). The germline gives CDR1 SGHVS, CDR2 FQNEAQ. The CDR3 has 13 residues. CDR3 amino acids: CASSFGRGGGSTF. CDR3 nucleotide sequence: TGTGCCAGCAGCTTTGGGAGAGGGGGGGGCTCCACCTTC.

The chain recombines TRBV4-2 with TRBJ2-7; 9 bases align to TRBD1. CDR1 and CDR2 from the germline V gene are LGHNA and YNFKEQ. The junction had 1 base not matched to a gene; V was cut back by 6 bases and J by 4 bases. The CDR3 length is 12 residues. In DNA, the CDR3 is TGTGCCAGCAGAGACAGGGGGTACGAGCAGTACTTC. Translating it yields CASRDRGYEQYF.

The chain couples TRBV7-2 to TRBJ2-1, with TRBD1 matching over 8 bases. The junction had 6 bases not matched to a gene; V was cut back by 5 bases and J by 9 bases. The CDR3 sequence is 13 residues long. CDR1 is SGHTA, CDR2 FQGNSA, per germline. The CDR3 coding sequence is TGTGCCAGCAGCCCCGGACAGGGAACTGAGCAGTTCTTC. Translated, it gives CASSPGQGTEQFF.

CDR3 nucleotide sequence: TGTGCCAGCAGCGCCGGTCATGGGGGGACAGGGTATGAAAAACTGTTTTTT. Its translation: CASSAGHGGTGYEKLFF. V usage is TRBV9 and J usage is TRBJ1-4; 9 positions match TRBD1. CDR1 and CDR2 from the germline V gene are SGDLS and YYNGEE. The CDR3 sequence is 17 residues long. Germline trimming cut 3 bases from V and 6 bases from J; bases unmatched to any gene: 12. Full variable domain (missing parts from reference TRBV9 and TRBJ1-4): DSGVTQTPKHLITATGQRVTLRCSPRSGDLSVYWYQQSLDQGLQFLIQYYNGEERAKGNILERFSAQQFPDLHSELNLSSLELGDSALYFCASSAGHGGTGYEKLFFGSGTQLSVL.

The chain recombines TRBV6-1 with TRBJ2-4; the match to TRBD2 covers 8 bases. J gave up 9 bases and V 0 bases, and 16 bases lay outside the gene matches. The CDR3 covers 18 residues. Germline CDR1 MNHNS, CDR2 SASEGT. In nucleotides, the CDR3 is TGTGCCAGCAGTGAAGCGCTAGCGGGTATTTCCCCCAACCCCATTCAGTACTTC. This sequence encodes CASSEALAGISPNPIQYF.

This chain joins TRBV9 and TRBJ1-2; D is unresolved. Trimming cost V 0 bases and J 0 bases, with 9 bases left between them. The germline V gene has CDR1 SGDLS and CDR2 YYNGEE. This CDR3 contains 15 residues. The CDR3 here is CASSVGEISNYGYTF. The CDR3 DNA reads as TGTGCCAGCAGCGTAGGCGAGATTTCTAACTATGGCTACACCTTC.

Only one count was recorded for this clone. The J gene is TRBJ1-2, the V gene TRBV19, with TRBD1 matching 8 bases. The length of the CDR3 is 12 residues. V shed 7 bases, J shed 7 bases, and the junction held 5 bases outside the gene matches. CDR1 is LNHDA, CDR2 SQIVND, per germline (reference sequence). The CDR3 DNA follows: TGTGCCAGTACCCAAGACAGGGGTGGCTACACCTTC. Translated, it gives CASTQDRGGYTF.

The rearrangement links TRBV6-5 to TRBJ1-5; no clear D gene. Trimming cost V 0 bases and J 0 bases, with 6 bases left between them. Germline-derived CDR1 and CDR2 are MNHEY and SVGAGI. The CDR3 consists of 15 residues. The DNA for the CDR3 is TGTGCCAGCAGTTACTCGCGTAATAGCAATCAGCCCCAGCATTTT. It yields the protein CASSYSRNSNQPQHF.

This chain uses TRBV9 with TRBJ2-1; TRBD2 agrees at 7 bases. The germline gives CDR1 SGDLS, CDR2 YYNGEE. This CDR3 is 16 amino acids long. After removal of 6 bases from V and 6 bases from J, the junction contained 15 bases not matched to a gene. The DNA for the CDR3 is TGTGCCAGCACCTACTCCACCCGGGGGGACGGCAATGAGCAGTTCTTC. Protein product: CASTYSTRGDGNEQFF.

The CDR3 bases are TGTGCCAGCAGCCCAGATAGGTTCAGGGGAAACTATGGCTACACCTTC. This sequence encodes CASSPDRFRGNYGYTF. The V call is TRBV5-8, the J call TRBJ1-2; D is perhaps TRBD1 (6 bases). Trimming cost V 4 bases and J 2 bases, with 18 bases left between them. The CDR3 length is 16 residues. The germline V gene encodes CDR1 SGHTS and CDR2 YDEGEE.

This chain connects TRBV7-7 to TRBJ2-7; the match to TRBD2 covers 14 bases. V dropped 5 bases and J dropped 6; count of bases not matched to a gene: 12. This CDR3 contains 17 residues. Germline CDR1 SSHAT, CDR2 FNYEAQ (reference sequence). CDR3 in DNA: TGTGCCAGCAGCCCCGCCGGGACTAGCGGGAGTAGTGCCGAGCAGTACTTC. This encodes CASSPAGTSGSSAEQYF.

The rearrangement joins TRBV9 to TRBJ1-3; the D is unclear. The germline gives CDR1 SGDLS, CDR2 YYNGEE. V gave up 0 bases and J gave up 7 bases, with 8 bases separating them. The CDR3 covers 13 residues. As DNA, the CDR3 is TGTGCCAGCAGCGTAGGACAACGGAACACCATATATTTT. Translating gives CASSVGQRNTIYF.

The V call is TRBV11-2, the J call TRBJ2-1, with TRBD2 matching 7 bases. Germline CDR1 reads SGHAT; CDR2 reads FQNNGV. This CDR3 has 16 amino acids. V gave up 5 bases and J gave up 3 bases; unmatched junction bases: 10. The CDR3 protein is CASSPRTRSSYNEQFF. Here the CDR3 DNA reads TGTGCCAGCAGCCCTCGGACTAGGTCGAGCTACAATGAGCAGTTCTTC.

The chain employs TRBV7-2 and TRBJ2-1, with D unclear. The CDR3 length is 15 residues. Germline loops: CDR1 SGHTA, CDR2 FQGNSA. Trimming stripped 3 bases from V and 4 bases from J, with 13 bases between. The CDR3 reads CASSLPNEAYNEQFF. For the CDR3, the DNA is TGTGCCAGCAGCTTGCCAAATGAAGCTTACAATGAGCAGTTCTTC.

The chain has TRBV27 and TRBJ2-3; D possibly corresponds to TRBD2 (5 bases). Germline V gene data show CDR1 as MNHEY and CDR2 as SMNVEV (reference sequence). The CDR3 is 17 amino acids. V was shortened by 4 bases and J by 1 base, with 18 bases between the two germline ends. In DNA, the CDR3 is TGTGCCAGCAGTTCCCCAGCCGGGATAGGAGGCACAGATACGCAGTATTTT. This encodes CASSSPAGIGGTDTQYF.

This chain connects TRBV7-8 to TRBJ1-5; D unresolved. The V gene's germline CDR1 is SGHVS and CDR2 FQNEAQ. V was shortened by 5 bases and J by 7 bases, with 9 bases between the two germline ends. This CDR3 region has 12 residues. CDR3 loop: CASSRPGQPQHF. The CDR3 DNA reads TGTGCCAGCAGCCGTCCCGGGCAGCCCCAGCATTTT.

A single count supports this clone. V usage is TRBV10-3 and J usage is TRBJ2-3; D not certain. The V end lost 0 bases, the J end lost 0 bases, and 7 bases lay between the germline ends. This CDR3 contains 15 residues. Germline CDR1 reads ENHRY; CDR2 reads SYGVKD. The CDR3, as DNA: TGTGCCATCAGTGAGTCGGTAGAGAGCACAGATACGCAGTATTTT. As protein: CAISESVESTDTQYF.